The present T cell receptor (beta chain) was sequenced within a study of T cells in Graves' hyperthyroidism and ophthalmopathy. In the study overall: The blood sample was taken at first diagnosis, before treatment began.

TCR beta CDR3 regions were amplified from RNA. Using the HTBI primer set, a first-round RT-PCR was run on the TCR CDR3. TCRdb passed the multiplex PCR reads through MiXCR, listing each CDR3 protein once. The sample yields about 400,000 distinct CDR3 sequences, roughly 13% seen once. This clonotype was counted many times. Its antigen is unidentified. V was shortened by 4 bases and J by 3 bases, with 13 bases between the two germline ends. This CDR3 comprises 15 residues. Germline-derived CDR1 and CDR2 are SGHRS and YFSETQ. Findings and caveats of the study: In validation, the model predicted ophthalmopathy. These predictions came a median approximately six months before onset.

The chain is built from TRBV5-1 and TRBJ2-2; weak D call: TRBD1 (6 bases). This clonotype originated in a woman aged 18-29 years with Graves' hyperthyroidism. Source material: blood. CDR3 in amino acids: CASSLLGADTGELFF. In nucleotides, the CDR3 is TGCGCCAGCAGCCTATTGGGGGCGGACACCGGGGAGCTGTTTTTT.